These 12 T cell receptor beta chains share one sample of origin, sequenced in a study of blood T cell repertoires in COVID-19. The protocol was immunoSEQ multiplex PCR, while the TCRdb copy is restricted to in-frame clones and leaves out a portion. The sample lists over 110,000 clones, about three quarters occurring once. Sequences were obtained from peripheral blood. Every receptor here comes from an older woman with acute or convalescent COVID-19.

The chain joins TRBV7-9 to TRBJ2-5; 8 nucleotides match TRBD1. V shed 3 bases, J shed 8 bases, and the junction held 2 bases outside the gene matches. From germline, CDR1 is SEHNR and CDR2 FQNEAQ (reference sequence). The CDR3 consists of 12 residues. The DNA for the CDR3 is TGTGCCAGCAGCTTCACAGGGGGAACCCAGTACTTC. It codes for CASSFTGGTQYF.

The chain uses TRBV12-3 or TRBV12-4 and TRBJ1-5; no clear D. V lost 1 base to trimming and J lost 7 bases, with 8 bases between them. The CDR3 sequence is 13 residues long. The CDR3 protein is CASSLGGGQPQHF. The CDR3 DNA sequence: TGTGCCAGCAGTTTAGGGGGAGGGCAGCCCCAGCATTTT.

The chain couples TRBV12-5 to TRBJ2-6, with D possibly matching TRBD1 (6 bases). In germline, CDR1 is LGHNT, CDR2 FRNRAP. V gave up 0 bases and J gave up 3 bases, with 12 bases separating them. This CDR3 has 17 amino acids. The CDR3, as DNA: TGTGCTAGTGGTTTGGTGGCAGGGGAAGATGGGGCCAACGTCCTGACTTTC. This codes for CASGLVAGEDGANVLTF. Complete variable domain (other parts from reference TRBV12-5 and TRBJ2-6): DARVTQTPRHKVTEMGQEVTMRCQPILGHNTVFWYRQTMMQGLELLAYFRNRAPLDDSGMPKDRFSAEMPDATLATLKIQPSEPRDSAVYFCASGLVAGEDGANVLTFGAGSRLTVL.

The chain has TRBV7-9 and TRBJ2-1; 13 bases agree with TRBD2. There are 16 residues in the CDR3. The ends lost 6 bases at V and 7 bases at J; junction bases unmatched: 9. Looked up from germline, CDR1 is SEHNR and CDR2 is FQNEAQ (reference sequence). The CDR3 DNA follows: TGTGCCAGCAGTCGTCCCGGGACTAGCGGGAATAATGAGCAGTTCTTC. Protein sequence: CASSRPGTSGNNEQFF.

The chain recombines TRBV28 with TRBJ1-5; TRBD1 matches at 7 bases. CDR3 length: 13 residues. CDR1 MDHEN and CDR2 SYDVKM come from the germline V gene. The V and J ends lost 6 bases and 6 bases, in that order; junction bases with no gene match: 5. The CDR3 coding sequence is TGTGCCAGCAGGACAGGGACTGCTCAGCCCCAGCATTTT. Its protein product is CASRTGTAQPQHF.

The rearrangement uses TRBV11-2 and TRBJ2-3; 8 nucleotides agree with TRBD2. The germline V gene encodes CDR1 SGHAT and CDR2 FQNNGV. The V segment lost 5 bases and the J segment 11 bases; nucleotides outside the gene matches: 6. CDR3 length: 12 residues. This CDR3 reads CASSRTSLLQYF. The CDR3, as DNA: TGTGCCAGCAGCCGGACTAGCCTCTTGCAGTATTTT.

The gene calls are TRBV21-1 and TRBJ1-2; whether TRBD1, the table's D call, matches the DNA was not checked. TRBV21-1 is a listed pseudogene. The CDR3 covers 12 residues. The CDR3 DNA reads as TGTGCCAGGTTACAGGGGGTTAGTGGCTACACCTTC. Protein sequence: CARLQGVSGYTF.

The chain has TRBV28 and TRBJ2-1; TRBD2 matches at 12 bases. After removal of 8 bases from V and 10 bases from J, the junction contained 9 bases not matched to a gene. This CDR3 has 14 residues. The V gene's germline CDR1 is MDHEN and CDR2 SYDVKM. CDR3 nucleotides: TGTGCCAGCGGCCTACTAGCGGGAGGACGGGAGCAGTTCTTC. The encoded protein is CASGLLAGGREQFF. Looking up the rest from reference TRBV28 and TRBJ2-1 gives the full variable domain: DVKVTQSSRYLVKRTGEKVFLECVQDMDHENMFWYRQDPGLGLRLIYFSYDVKMKEKGDIPEGYSVSREKKERFSLILESASTNQTSMYLCASGLLAGGREQFFGPGTRLTVL.

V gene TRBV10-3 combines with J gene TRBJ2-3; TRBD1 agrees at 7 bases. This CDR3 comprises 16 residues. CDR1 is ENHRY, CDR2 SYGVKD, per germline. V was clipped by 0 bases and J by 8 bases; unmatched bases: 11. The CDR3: CAISESRQGMAGTQYF. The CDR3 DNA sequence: TGTGCCATCAGTGAGTCTAGACAGGGAATGGCAGGTACGCAGTATTTT.

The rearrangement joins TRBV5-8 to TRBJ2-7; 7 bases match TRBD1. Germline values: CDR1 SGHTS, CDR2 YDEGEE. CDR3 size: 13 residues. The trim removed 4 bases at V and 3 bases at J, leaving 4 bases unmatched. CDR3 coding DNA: TGTGCCAGCAGCCCTCGACAGGGCTACGAGCAGTACTTC. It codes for CASSPRQGYEQYF.

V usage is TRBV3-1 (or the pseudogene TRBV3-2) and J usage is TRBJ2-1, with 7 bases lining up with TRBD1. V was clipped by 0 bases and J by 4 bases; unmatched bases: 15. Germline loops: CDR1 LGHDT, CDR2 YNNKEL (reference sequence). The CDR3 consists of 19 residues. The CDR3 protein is CASSQDSKRGPLGYNEQFF. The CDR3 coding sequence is TGTGCCAGCAGCCAAGATAGCAAAAGGGGGCCCTTGGGGTACAATGAGCAGTTCTTC.

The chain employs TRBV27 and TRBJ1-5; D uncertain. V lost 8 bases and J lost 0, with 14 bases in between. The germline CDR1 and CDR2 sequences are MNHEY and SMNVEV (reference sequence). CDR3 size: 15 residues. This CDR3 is CASAASLGSNQPQHF. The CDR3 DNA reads TGTGCCAGCGCTGCTAGCCTGGGTAGCAATCAGCCCCAGCATTTT.